The 14 T cell receptor beta chains below all came from one sample that was sequenced in a study of T-cell reconstitution after alpha-beta-depleted transplantation in children. For TCRbeta, the library was prepared with unique molecular identifiers. TCRdb itself ran the PCR reads through MiXCR, one entry per CDR3 protein. The sample lists 600,000 to 700,000 distinct CDR3 sequences, around 14% seen once, with approximately 0.8% in the top ten. The sequencing used PBMCs, collected before TCRalphabeta/CD19-depleted stem cell transplant. These receptors all stem from a girl under 10 years old with congenital amegakaryocytic thrombocytopenia, due to receive a stem cell transplant.

This clonotype was detected only a few times. V and J are TRBV5-1 and TRBJ2-1, with 9 nucleotides matching TRBD2. The CDR3 is 15 amino acids. Germline CDR1 is SGHRS and CDR2 is YFSETQ. V gave up 4 bases and J gave up 6 bases; unmatched junction bases: 8. CDR3 sequence (DNA): TGCGCCAGCAGCAGTGGGACTAGCTCGGGCAATGAGCAGTTCTTC. Protein sequence: CASSSGTSSGNEQFF.

This clonotype was seen a handful of times. The V call is TRBV7-2, the J call TRBJ2-1, with 10 bases lining up with TRBD2. J gave up 5 bases and V 5 bases, and 9 bases lay outside the gene matches. Looked up from germline, CDR1 is SGHTA and CDR2 is FQGNSA. The CDR3 is 16 amino acids. The CDR3 region is CASSPLFGLADNEQFF. Here the CDR3 DNA reads TGTGCCAGCAGCCCCCTCTTTGGACTAGCGGACAATGAGCAGTTCTTC.

The J gene is TRBJ2-5, the V gene TRBV2; 9 bases fit TRBD2. Trimming took 3 bases from V and 2 from J; bases not matched to a gene: 16. This CDR3 region has 19 residues. The V gene's germline CDR1 is SNHLY and CDR2 FYNNEI. CDR3: CASSESLGSSGKTQETQYF. The CDR3 nucleotides read TGTGCCAGCAGTGAGTCCCTGGGCTCTAGCGGGAAGACACAAGAGACCCAGTACTTC. The variable domain in full, completed from reference TRBV2 and TRBJ2-5, reads EPEVTQTPSHQVTQMGQEVILRCVPISNHLYFYWYRQILGQKVEFLVSFYNNEISEKSEIFDDQFSVERPDGSNFTLKIRSTKLEDSAMYFCASSESLGSSGKTQETQYFGPGTRLLVL.

V gene TRBV24-1 combines with J gene TRBJ2-1; possible D gene TRBD2, 5 bases. CDR3 length: 15 amino acids. Trimming left V 5 bases short and J 0 bases short, with 10 bases between. CDR1 is KGHDR and CDR2 is SFDVKD in the germline V gene. The CDR3 reads CATSVGAASYNEQFF. Written as DNA, the CDR3 is TGTGCCACCAGTGTGGGAGCAGCCTCCTACAATGAGCAGTTCTTC.

This clonotype has ten or more counts. The chain has TRBV11-1 and TRBJ2-2; 11 bases align to TRBD2. The CDR3 loop spans 19 amino acids. V lost 5 bases and J lost 1; bases outside the gene matches: 12. Germline V gene sequence: CDR1 SGHAT, CDR2 FQDESV (reference sequence). CDR3 loop: CASSTRYLAGGQNTGELFF. DNA of the CDR3: TGTGCCAGCAGCACCAGATACCTAGCGGGAGGCCAGAACACCGGGGAGCTGTTTTTT.

This clonotype has a count of ten or more. This chain connects TRBV12-3 or TRBV12-4 to TRBJ1-1, with TRBD1 matching over 9 bases. The J segment lost 2 bases and the V segment lost 5 bases, leaving 6 bases of the junction unmatched. The CDR3 is 15 amino acids. CDR3 in amino acids: CASSPGQGLNTEAFF. The DNA of the CDR3 is TGTGCCAGCAGTCCGGGACAGGGCCTAAACACTGAAGCTTTCTTT.

This clonotype has a count of ten or more. This chain uses TRBV3-1 with TRBJ2-3, with TRBD2 matching over 12 bases. Trimming at V came to 4 bases and at J to 5 bases, leaving 1 base not matched to a gene. This CDR3 is 14 amino acids long. Germline V gene lookup returns CDR1 LGHDT and CDR2 YNNKEL (reference sequence). The CDR3 here is CASSRGLAGDTQYF. CDR3 nucleotides: TGTGCCAGCAGCCGGGGACTAGCGGGAGATACGCAGTATTTT.

The rearrangement joins TRBV7-2 to TRBJ2-5, with 8 bases aligning to TRBD1. The V gene end was trimmed by 0 bases and the J gene end by 2 bases; junction bases not matched to a gene: 11. The CDR3 sequence is 18 residues long. The V gene's germline CDR1 is SGHTA and CDR2 FQGNSA. CDR3 region: CASSLARTGLFWQETQYF. The CDR3 region has the DNA TGTGCCAGCAGCTTAGCCCGGACAGGGCTATTTTGGCAAGAGACCCAGTACTTC.

The sample holds many counts of this clonotype. The chain employs TRBV20-1 and TRBJ2-5, with D tentatively TRBD2 (5 bases). CDR1 and CDR2 from the germline V gene are DFQATT and SNEGSKA (reference sequence). This CDR3 comprises 14 residues. V was clipped by 5 bases and J by 5 bases, with 18 bases between them. The CDR3 DNA sequence: TGCAGTGCTCAAGAGCGGCTACCAGCGGAGACCCAGTACTTC. Its translation: CSAQERLPAETQYF.

This clonotype was counted at least ten times. This rearrangement joins TRBV12-3 or TRBV12-4 to TRBJ2-3, with TRBD2 matching over 12 bases. J lost 7 bases, V lost 6 bases, and 8 bases had no gene match. The CDR3 is 15 amino acids. In DNA, the CDR3 is TGTGCCAGCAGCAAGACTAGCGGGAGCGTAAATACGCAGTATTTT. It specifies CASSKTSGSVNTQYF.

This clonotype was picked up a small number of times. The rearrangement joins TRBV12-3 or TRBV12-4 to TRBJ1-1; D gene ambiguous. V gave up 8 bases and J gave up 4 bases, with 17 bases separating them. This CDR3 is built from 14 residues. The CDR3, as DNA: TGTGCCAGCTCACTTTCCTACGGAGCCACTGAAGCTTTCTTT. Protein: CASSLSYGATEAFF.

This clonotype was observed many times. The V gene is TRBV20-1, the J gene TRBJ1-4; D not certain. CDR1 and CDR2 from the germline V gene are DFQATT and SNEGSKA (reference sequence). The germline V and J ends were trimmed by 3 bases and 4 bases, with 9 bases remaining between them. The CDR3 is 13 amino acids. Here the CDR3 reads CSARGLLNEKLFF. The CDR3 coding sequence is TGCAGTGCTAGGGGTCTGCTTAATGAAAAACTGTTTTTT.

This clonotype has a count of ten or more. V usage is TRBV20-1 and J usage is TRBJ2-7, with a possible D match to TRBD2 (5 bases). With 2 bases removed from V and 2 bases from J, the gap between germline ends came to 10 bases. Germline V lookup: CDR1 DFQATT, CDR2 SNEGSKA (reference sequence). The CDR3 spans 13 residues. The CDR3 is CSARSPGTYEQYF. CDR3 nucleotides: TGCAGTGCTAGATCGCCGGGAACCTACGAGCAGTACTTC.

The chain uses TRBV28 and TRBJ2-7; 9 positions agree with TRBD1. This CDR3 has 15 amino acids. V lost 5 bases, J lost 5 bases, and 10 bases stayed unmatched. From germline, CDR1 is MDHEN and CDR2 SYDVKM. DNA of the CDR3: TGTGCCAGCAGTCTCCCAGGGACAGGGCAAGACGAGCAGTACTTC. It specifies CASSLPGTGQDEQYF.